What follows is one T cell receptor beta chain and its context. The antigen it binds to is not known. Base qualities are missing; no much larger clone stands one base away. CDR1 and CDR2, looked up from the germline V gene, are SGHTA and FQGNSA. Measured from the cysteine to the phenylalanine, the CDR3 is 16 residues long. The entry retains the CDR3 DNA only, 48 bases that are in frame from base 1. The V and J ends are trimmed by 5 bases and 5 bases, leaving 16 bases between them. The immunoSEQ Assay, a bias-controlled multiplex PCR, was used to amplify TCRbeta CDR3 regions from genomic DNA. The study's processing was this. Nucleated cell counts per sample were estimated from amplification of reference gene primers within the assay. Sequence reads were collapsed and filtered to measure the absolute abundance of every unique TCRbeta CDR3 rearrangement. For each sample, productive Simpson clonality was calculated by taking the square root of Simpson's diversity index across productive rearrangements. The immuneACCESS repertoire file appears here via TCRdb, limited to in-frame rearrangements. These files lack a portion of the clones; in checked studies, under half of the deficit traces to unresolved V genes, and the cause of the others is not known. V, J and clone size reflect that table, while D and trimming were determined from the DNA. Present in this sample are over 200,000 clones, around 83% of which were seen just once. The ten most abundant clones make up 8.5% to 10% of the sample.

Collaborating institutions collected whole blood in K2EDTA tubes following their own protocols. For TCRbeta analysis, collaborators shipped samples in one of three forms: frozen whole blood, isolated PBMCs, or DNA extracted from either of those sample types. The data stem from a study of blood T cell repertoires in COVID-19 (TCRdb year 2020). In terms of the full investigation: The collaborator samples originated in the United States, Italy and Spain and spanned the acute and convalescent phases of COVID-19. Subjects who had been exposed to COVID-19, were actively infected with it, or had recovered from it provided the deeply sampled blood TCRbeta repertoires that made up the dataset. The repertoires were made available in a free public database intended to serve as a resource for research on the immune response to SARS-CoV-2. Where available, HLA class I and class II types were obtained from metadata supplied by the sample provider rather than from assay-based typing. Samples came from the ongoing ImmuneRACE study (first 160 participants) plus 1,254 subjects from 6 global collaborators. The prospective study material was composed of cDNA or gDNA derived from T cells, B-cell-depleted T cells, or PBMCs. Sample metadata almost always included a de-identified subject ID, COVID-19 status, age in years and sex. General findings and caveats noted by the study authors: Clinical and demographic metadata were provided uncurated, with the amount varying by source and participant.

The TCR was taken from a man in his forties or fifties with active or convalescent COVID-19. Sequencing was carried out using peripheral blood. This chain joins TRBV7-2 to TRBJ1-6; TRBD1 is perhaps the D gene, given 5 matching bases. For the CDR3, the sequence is CASSVQGPTHNSPLHF. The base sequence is TGTGCCAGCAGCGTTCAGGGTCCCACCCATAATTCACCCCTCCACTTT.